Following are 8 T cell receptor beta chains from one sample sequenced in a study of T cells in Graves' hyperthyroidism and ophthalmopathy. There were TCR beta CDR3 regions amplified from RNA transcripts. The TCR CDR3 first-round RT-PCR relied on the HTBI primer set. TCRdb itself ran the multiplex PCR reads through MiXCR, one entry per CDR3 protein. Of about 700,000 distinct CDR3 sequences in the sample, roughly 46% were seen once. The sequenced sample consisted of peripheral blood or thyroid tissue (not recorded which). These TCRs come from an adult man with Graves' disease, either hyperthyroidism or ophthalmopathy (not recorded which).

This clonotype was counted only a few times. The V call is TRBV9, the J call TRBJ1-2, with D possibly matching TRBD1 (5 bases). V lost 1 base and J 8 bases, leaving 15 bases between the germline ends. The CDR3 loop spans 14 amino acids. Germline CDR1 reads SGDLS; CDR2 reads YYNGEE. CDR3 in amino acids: CASSVRSDPGGYTF. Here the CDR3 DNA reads TGTGCCAGCAGCGTAAGGTCAGATCCAGGGGGCTACACCTTC.

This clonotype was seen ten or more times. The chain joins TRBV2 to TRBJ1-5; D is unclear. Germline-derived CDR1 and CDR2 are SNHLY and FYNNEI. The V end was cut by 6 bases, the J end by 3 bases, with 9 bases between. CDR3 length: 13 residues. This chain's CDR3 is CASSGFDNQPQHF. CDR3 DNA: TGTGCCAGCAGCGGTTTTGACAATCAGCCCCAGCATTTT. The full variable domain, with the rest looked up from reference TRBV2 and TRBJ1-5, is EPEVTQTPSHQVTQMGQEVILRCVPISNHLYFYWYRQILGQKVEFLVSFYNNEISEKSEIFDDQFSVERPDGSNFTLKIRSTKLEDSAMYFCASSGFDNQPQHFGDGTRLSIL.

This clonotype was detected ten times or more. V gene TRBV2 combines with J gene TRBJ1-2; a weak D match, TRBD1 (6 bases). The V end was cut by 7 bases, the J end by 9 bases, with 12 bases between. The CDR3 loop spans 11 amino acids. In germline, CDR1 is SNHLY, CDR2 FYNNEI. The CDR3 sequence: CASITGNSYTF. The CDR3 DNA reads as TGTGCCAGCATCACAGGGAACAGCTACACCTTC.

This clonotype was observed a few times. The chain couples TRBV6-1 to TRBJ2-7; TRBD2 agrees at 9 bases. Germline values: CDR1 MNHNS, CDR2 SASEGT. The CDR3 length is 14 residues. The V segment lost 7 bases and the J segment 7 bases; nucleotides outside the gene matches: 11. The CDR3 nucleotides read TGTGCCAGCACCCTCCTAGCGGGGACGGGAGAGCAGTACTTC. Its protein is CASTLLAGTGEQYF.

The CDR3 sequence is CASSWGTGETQYF. In DNA, the CDR3 is TGTGCCAGCAGCTGGGGGACCGGGGAGACCCAGTACTTC. This chain uses TRBV12-3 or TRBV12-4 with TRBJ2-5; D is perhaps TRBD1 or TRBD2 (5 bases each). Trimming left V 6 bases short and J 5 bases short, with 13 bases between. The length of the CDR3 is 13 residues.

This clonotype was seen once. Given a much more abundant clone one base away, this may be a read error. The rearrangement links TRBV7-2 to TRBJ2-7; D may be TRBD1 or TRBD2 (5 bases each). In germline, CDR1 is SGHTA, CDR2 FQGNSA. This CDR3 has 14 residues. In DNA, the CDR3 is TGTGCCAGCAGTTATTCCGGGGCGTCCTACGAGAAGTACTTC. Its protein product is CASSYSGASYEKYF.

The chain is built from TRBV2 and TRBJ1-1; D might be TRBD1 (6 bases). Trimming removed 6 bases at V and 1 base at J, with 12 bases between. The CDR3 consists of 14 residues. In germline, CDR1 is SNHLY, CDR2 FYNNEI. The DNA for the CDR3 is TGTGCCAGCAGATCCGACAGGAGGAACACTGAAGCTTTCTTT. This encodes CASRSDRRNTEAFF. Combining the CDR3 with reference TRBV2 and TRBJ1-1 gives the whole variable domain EPEVTQTPSHQVTQMGQEVILRCVPISNHLYFYWYRQILGQKVEFLVSFYNNEISEKSEIFDDQFSVERPDGSNFTLKIRSTKLEDSAMYFCASRSDRRNTEAFFGQGTRLTVV.

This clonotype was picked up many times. CDR3: CASSVAPAAGLETQYF. The DNA of the CDR3 is TGTGCCAGCAGCGTCGCCCCGGCCGCAGGGCTGGAGACCCAGTACTTC. The chain combines TRBV9 with TRBJ2-5; a weak D match, TRBD1 (5 bases). Germline V gene lookup returns CDR1 SGDLS and CDR2 YYNGEE. V dropped 2 bases and J dropped 5 bases, with 19 bases sitting between them. There are 16 residues in the CDR3.